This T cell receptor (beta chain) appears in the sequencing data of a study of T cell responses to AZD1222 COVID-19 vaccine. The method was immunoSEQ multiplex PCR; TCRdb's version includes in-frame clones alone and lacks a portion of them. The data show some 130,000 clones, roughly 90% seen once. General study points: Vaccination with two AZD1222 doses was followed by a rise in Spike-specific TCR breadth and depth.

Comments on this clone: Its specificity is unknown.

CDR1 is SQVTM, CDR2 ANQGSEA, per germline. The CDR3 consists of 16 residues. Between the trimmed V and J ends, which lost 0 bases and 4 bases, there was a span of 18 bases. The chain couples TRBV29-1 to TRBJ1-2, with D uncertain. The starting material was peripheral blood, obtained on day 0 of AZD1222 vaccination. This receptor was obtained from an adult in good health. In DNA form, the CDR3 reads TGCAGCGTTGAAGATTTACAGATCCCGGCCATCTATGGCTACACCTTC. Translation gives CSVEDLQIPAIYGYTF.